This TCR beta chain was sequenced during a study of OX40 agonist ivuxolimab in advanced cancers. A note on the overall study: Ivuxolimab was an agonistic, fully human IgG2 monoclonal antibody directed against OX40 (CD134), a costimulatory receptor. Intravenous ivuxolimab was administered to patients every 2 weeks at six dose levels: 0.01, 0.1, 0.3, 1.5, 3 and 10 mg/kg. Of the 50 to 55 dose-escalation patients, hepatocellular carcinoma was present in around 19, melanoma in around 15, renal cell carcinoma in 9 and head and neck cancer in 9. A male proportion of roughly 85% and a mean age of about 60 years, ranging from 23 to 79, were recorded for the dose-escalation cohort. Patients were allowed to have had prior anti-PD-1, anti-PD-L1 or anti-CTLA-4 therapy, and about 40% of the dose-escalation patients had been treated with checkpoint inhibitors. Partial responses occurred in three dose-escalation patients, of whom one had hepatocellular carcinoma and two had cutaneous melanoma. The purpose of peripheral TCRbeta sequencing was to test whether ivuxolimab changed TCR sequence diversity and led to clonal T-cell expansion. The monotherapy dose-escalation portion (N of about 52 patients) of the phase I ivuxolimab trial is reported in the paper. Findings and caveats that apply to the study as a whole: Low levels of normalized T-cell clonal expansion were also shown by some nonresponding patients. Clonal expansion of both CD4+ and CD8+ blood T cells was observed from baseline to week 6 at doses 0.1 to 3.0 mg/kg. The antigen specificity of the peripheral T cells that underwent clonal expansion was not determined. Partial responders in the 0.1-3.0 mg/kg groups had among the lowest normalized peripheral clonal expansion, especially among CD8+ T cells. After ivuxolimab, more expanded clones were found on average in CD8+ T cells than in CD4+ T cells.

Genomic DNA was extracted from sorted cells for sequencing of the TCRbeta CDR3 region. The immunoSEQ Assay was used for sequencing of TCRbeta CDR3 regions. What TCRdb holds here is the immuneACCESS table cut down to in-frame rearrangements. Part of the clones is not present; checked against another copy, under half of the missing clones reflect an unresolved V gene, and the others are unexplained. Across this sample there are about 19,000 clones, with around 88% seen only once. The ten largest clones represent about an eighth of the sample. Notes on this clone: The antigen this receptor binds is unknown. Per-base quality was not reported, and no clone a single base away is much larger than it.

Patients with a history of autoimmune disease or receiving systemic immunosuppression were excluded from the trial. In every dose cohort, peripheral blood was drawn for TCR sequencing at baseline, cycle 4 day 1, and cycle 7 day 1. The samples were drawn from a first-in-human, open-label, multicenter phase I dose-escalation trial of ivuxolimab. Adults with locally advanced or metastatic head and neck squamous cell, hepatocellular, melanoma or renal cell carcinoma were enrolled in the trial. CD4+ and CD8+ T cells were sorted separately from peripheral blood before TCR sequencing. Trimming takes 1 base from V and 9 bases from J, and the germline ends sit 13 bases apart. There are 14 amino acids in the CDR3, from cysteine to phenylalanine inclusive. The CDR3 DNA has 42 bases and is translated from base 1. In the germline V gene, CDR1 corresponds to MGHDK and CDR2 to SYGVNS.

This clonotype was sampled from an adult with an advanced solid tumor such as melanoma, head and neck, liver or kidney cancer. The chain links TRBV25-1 with TRBJ2-1; the D segment may tentatively be TRBD1 or TRBD2, each giving 6 matched bases. This material consisted of CD4+ or CD8+ T cells sorted from blood, taken in a trial of the OX40 agonist ivuxolimab. The CDR3 in this case is CASSESGDWGEQFF. The bases are TGTGCCAGCAGTGAATCAGGGGACTGGGGTGAGCAGTTCTTC.